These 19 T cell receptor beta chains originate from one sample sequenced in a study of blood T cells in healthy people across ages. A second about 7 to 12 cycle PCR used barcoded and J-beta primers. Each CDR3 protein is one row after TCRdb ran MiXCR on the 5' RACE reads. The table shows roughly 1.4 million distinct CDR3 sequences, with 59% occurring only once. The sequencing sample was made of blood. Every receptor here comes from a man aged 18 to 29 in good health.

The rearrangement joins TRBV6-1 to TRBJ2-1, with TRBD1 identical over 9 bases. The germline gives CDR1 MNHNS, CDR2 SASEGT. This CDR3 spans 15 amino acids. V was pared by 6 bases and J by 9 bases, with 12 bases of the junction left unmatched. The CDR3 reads CASSEVGTGFGEQFF. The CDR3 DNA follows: TGTGCCAGCAGCGAGGTTGGGACAGGGTTTGGTGAGCAGTTCTTC.

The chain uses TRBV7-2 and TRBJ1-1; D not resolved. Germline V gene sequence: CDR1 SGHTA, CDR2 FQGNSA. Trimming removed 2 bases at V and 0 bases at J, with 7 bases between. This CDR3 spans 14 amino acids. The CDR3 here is CASSLPDVNTEAFF. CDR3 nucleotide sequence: TGTGCCAGCAGCTTACCGGACGTGAACACTGAAGCTTTCTTT.

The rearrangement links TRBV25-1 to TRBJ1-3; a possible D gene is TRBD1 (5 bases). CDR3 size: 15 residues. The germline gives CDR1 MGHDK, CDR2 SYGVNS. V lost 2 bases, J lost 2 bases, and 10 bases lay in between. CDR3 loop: CASSEDRGTGNTIYF. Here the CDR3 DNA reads TGTGCCAGCAGTGAAGACCGGGGGACTGGAAACACCATATATTTT.

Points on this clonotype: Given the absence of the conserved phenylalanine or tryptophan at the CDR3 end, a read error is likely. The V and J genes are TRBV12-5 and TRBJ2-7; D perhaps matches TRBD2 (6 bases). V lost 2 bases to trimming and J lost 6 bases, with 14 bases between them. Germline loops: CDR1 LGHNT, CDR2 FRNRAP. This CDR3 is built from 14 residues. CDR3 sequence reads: CASGLLGGSSEQYL. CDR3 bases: TGTGCTAGTGGTTTGCTGGGGGGTTCTTCCGAGCAGTACTTA.

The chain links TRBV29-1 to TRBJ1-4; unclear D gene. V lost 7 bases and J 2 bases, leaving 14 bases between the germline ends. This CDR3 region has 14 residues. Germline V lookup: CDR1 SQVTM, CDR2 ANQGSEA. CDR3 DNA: TGCAGCGCCGAGGGAGATCGCACTAATGAAAAACTGTTTTTT. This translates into CSAEGDRTNEKLFF.

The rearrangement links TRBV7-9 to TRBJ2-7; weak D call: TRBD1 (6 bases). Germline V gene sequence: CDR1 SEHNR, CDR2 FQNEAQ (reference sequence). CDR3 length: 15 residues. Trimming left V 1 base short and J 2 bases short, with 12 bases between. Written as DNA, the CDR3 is TGTGCCAGCAGCTTAGTCGAACAGGGAGCCTACGAGCAGTACTTC. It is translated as CASSLVEQGAYEQYF.

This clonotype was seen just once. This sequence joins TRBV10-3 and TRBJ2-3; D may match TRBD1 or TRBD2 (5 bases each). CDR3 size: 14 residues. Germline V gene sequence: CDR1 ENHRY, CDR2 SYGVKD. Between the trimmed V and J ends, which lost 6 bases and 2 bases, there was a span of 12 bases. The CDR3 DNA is TGTGCCATCAGCCTCCGGGGCCCCACAGATACGCAGTATTTT. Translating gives CAISLRGPTDTQYF.

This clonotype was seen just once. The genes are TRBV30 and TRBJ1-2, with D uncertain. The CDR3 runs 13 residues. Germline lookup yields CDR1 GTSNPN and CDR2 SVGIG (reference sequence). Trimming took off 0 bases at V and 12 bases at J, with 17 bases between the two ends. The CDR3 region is CAWSVQDLKGNTF. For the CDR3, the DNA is TGTGCCTGGAGTGTCCAGGATCTGAAAGGGAACACCTTC.

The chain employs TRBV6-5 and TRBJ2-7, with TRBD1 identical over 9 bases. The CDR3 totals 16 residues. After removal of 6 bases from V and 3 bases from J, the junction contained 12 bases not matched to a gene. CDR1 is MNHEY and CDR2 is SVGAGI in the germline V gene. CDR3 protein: CASRLNLGDRDYEQYF. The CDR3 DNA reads TGTGCCAGCAGACTAAACCTCGGGGACAGGGACTACGAGCAGTACTTC.

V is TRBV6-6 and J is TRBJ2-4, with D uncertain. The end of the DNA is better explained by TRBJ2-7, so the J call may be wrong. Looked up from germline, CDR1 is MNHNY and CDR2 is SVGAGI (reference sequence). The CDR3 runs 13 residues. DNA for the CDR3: TGTGCCAGCAGTTACTCGATTCCCTACGAGCAGTACTTC. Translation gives CASSYSIPYEQYF.

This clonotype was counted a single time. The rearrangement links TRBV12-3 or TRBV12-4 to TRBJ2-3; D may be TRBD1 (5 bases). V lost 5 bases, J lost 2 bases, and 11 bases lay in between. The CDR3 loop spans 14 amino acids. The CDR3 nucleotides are TGTGCCAGCAGTCAGGGCAGGACCACAGATACGCAGTATTTT. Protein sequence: CASSQGRTTDTQYF.

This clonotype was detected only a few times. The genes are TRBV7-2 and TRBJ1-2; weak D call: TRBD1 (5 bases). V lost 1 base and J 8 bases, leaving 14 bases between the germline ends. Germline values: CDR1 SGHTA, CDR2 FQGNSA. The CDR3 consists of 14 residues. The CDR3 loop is CASSLGLGGKGYTF. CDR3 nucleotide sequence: TGTGCCAGCAGCTTAGGGCTTGGGGGTAAAGGCTACACCTTC.

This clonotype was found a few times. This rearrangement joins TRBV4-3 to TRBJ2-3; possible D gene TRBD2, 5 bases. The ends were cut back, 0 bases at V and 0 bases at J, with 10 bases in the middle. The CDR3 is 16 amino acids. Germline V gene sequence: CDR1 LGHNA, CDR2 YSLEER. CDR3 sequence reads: CASSQDGGFSTDTQYF. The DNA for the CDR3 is TGCGCCAGCAGCCAAGATGGAGGATTTAGCACAGATACGCAGTATTTT.

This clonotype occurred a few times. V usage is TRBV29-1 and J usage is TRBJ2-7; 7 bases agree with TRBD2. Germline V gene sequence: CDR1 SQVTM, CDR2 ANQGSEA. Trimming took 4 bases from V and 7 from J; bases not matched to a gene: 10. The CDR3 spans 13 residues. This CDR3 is CSVAGGGEGEQYF. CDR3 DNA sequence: TGCAGCGTTGCTGGGGGGGGAGAAGGAGAGCAGTACTTC.

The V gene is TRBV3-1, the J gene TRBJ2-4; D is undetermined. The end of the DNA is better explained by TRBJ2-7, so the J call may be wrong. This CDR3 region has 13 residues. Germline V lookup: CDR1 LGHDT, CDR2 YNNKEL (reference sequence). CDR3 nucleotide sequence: TGTGCCAGCAGCCAACCTGACCACTACGAGCAGTACTTC. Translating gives CASSQPDHYEQYF.

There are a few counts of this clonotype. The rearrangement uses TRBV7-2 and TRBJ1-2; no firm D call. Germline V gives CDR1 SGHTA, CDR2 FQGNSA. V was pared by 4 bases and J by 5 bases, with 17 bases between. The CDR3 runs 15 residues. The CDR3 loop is CASSSDGTTSYGYTF. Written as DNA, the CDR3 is TGTGCCAGCAGCTCAGATGGCACGACGAGTTATGGCTACACCTTC.

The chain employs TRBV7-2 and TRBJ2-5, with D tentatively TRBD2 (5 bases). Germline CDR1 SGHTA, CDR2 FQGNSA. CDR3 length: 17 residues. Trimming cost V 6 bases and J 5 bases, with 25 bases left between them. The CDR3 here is CASSLRTVRGVGETQYF. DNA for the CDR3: TGTGCCAGCAGTCTACGCACCGTCCGGGGAGTTGGGGAGACCCAGTACTTC.

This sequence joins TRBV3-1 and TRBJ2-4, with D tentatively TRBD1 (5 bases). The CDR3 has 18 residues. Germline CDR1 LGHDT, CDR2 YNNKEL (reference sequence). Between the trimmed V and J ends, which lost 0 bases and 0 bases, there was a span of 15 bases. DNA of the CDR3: TGTGCCAGCAGCCAAGATTATAAAGGGGTGGTAGCCAAAAACATTCAGTACTTC. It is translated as CASSQDYKGVVAKNIQYF.

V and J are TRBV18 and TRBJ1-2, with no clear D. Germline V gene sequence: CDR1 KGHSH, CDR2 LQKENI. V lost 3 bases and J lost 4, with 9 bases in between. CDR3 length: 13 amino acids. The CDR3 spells CASSPDPSYGYTF. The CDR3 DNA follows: TGTGCCAGCTCACCCGATCCCTCCTATGGCTACACCTTC. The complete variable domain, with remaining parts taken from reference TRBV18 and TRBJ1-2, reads NAGVMQNPRHLVRRRGQEARLRCSPMKGHSHVYWYRQLPEEGLKFMVYLQKENIIDESGMPKERFSAEFPKEGPSILRIQQVVRGDSAAYFCASSPDPSYGYTFGSGTRLTVV.